These 5 T cell receptor beta chains were sequenced from one sample in a study of blood T cell repertoires in COVID-19. Profiling relied on immunoSEQ multiplex PCR, and the TCRdb table lists in-frame clones only, not all of them. The sample includes 210,000 or so clones, about 80% of them seen just once. The sample was PBMCs or T cells enriched from blood (not recorded which). These TCRs come from a woman aged 50 to 60 who had been exposed to COVID-19.

This clone came up once. The gene calls are TRBV10-1 and TRBJ2-5, with 9 bases aligning to TRBD2. The germline gives CDR1 WNHNN, CDR2 SYGVQD (reference sequence). CDR3 length: 12 amino acids. The V and J ends lost 7 bases and 7 bases, in that order; junction bases with no gene match: 4. CDR3 loop: CASTRRGGTQYF. The CDR3 DNA sequence: TGCGCCAGCACTAGGCGGGGGGGGACCCAGTACTTC.

This clone was found once. This sequence joins TRBV12-3 or TRBV12-4 and TRBJ1-1; perhaps TRBD1 as D (6 bases). The CDR3 has 12 amino acids. V was pared by 5 bases and J by 5 bases, with 9 bases between. CDR3 sequence: CASSPQGTEAFF. CDR3 in DNA: TGTGCCAGCAGTCCTCAGGGGACTGAAGCTTTCTTT.

The V gene is TRBV6-6, the J gene TRBJ1-5; unclear D gene. The CDR3 totals 13 residues. Trimming shortened V by 7 bases and J by 3 bases, and 10 bases separated the two germline ends. Germline V gene lookup returns CDR1 MNHNY and CDR2 SVGAGI (reference sequence). CDR3 residues: CASTARFNQPQHF. CDR3 DNA: TGTGCCAGCACCGCGAGATTCAATCAGCCCCAGCATTTT.

The chain recombines TRBV6-5 with TRBJ1-2; 8 bases align to TRBD1. The CDR3 extends over 15 amino acids. The trim removed 4 bases at V and 2 bases at J, leaving 6 bases unmatched. The germline V gene encodes CDR1 MNHEY and CDR2 SVGAGI. The CDR3: CASSLAGTGNYGYTF. CDR3 in DNA: TGTGCCAGCAGTTTGGCCGGGACAGGAAACTATGGCTACACCTTC.

As DNA, the CDR3 is TGCGCCAGCAACTTAGACAGGGATCACGAGCAGTACTTC. This codes for CASNLDRDHEQYF. The chain links TRBV5-1 to TRBJ2-7; TRBD1 aligns across 7 bases. This CDR3 has 13 amino acids. The germline V gene encodes CDR1 SGHRS and CDR2 YFSETQ. V lost 6 bases, J lost 5 bases, and 8 bases stayed unmatched.